What follows describes a single TCR beta chain. The CDR3 is 18 residues long. The V gene lost 2 bases and the J gene lost 0 bases, with 18 bases spanning the gap. Germline-derived CDR1 and CDR2 are SGHKS and YYEKEE (reference sequence). This specimen belongs to a study of T-cell reconstitution after alpha-beta-depleted transplantation in children. Library preparation (for TCRbeta) was performed with unique molecular identifiers. TCRdb passed the PCR reads through MiXCR, listing each CDR3 protein once. This sample has under 350,000 distinct CDR3 sequences, with about a tenth found just once. V and J are TRBV5-5 and TRBJ2-1; D not certain. Sequencing used PBMCs from the stem cell graft donor, obtained from the stem cell graft. The receptor comes from a human donor who donated a stem cell graft to a child with SCID. The CDR3 nucleotides are TGTGCCAGCAGCTTCAGACACCTTAAACAGAGCTCCTACAATGAGCAGTTCTTC. Encoded protein: CASSFRHLKQSSYNEQFF.